The clone carrying this T cell receptor beta chain was seen ten or more times. Its matching antigen is unknown. Making use of molecular barcodes, quantitative 5'-RACE generated TCR beta libraries. TCRdb analysed the 5' RACE reads with MiXCR anew, one entry per CDR3 protein. The sample holds around 250,000 distinct CDR3 sequences, approximately 11% seen once. This sample is part of a study of CD8 T cells in ankylosing spondylitis. General study findings and limits: Several highly homologous variants formed a TCR beta motif that appeared characteristic of ankylosing spondylitis blood. In ankylosing spondylitis patients, matched synovial fluid reportedly showed significant enrichment of disease-linked clones.

The CDR3 loop spans 15 amino acids. V dropped 2 bases and J dropped 4 bases, with 13 bases sitting between them. CDR1 is SGHRS, CDR2 YFSETQ, per germline. What was sequenced was blood, either unsorted or a sorted T cell fraction (not recorded which). The TCR originated in a male donor with ankylosing spondylitis or in good health (not recorded which). This chain connects TRBV5-1 to TRBJ2-4, with a weak D call TRBD2 (5 bases). The CDR3: CASSFPLGGKNIQYF. The CDR3 nucleotides are TGCGCCAGCAGCTTCCCCCTCGGAGGTAAAAACATTCAGTACTTC.